This T cell receptor beta chain comes out of a study of cytomegalovirus exposure and HLA in healthy donors (dated by TCRdb to about 2017). Concerning the study at large: An earlier analysis of around 600 of the donors reported 276 Gb of sequence data and about 100 million unique TCR beta sequences from 150 million to 200 million T cells. Across under 500 genotyped donors of the cohort, an average of about 200,000 unique TCR beta nucleotide sequences per donor were sequenced, and roughly a sixth of those sequences were non-productive. Of the 300 to 450 genotyped donors, 81% fell in the genetic ancestry cluster associated with self-reported Caucasian donors. Donor age, sex, ethnicity and CMV serostatus were compiled together with the repertoire data. The number of donors typed differed by locus, with 629-630 for A, B, C, DRB1 and DQB1, around 500 for DQA1, over 600 for DPA1, and approximately 470 for DPB1. The study was designed to test whether signatures of past pathogen exposure could be identified by cataloging public T cell receptors. Rather than drawing on any new phenotypic data, the later analysis identified candidate immune exposures from TCR beta sequences and the way those sequences occurred across donors. An early release covering more than 500 HLA-typed donors comprised around 300 gigabases of sequencing data and 65 million to 100 million unique TCR sequences. High-throughput TCR immunosequencing, statistical association of individual TCRs with disease status, and machine learning were combined to predict cytomegalovirus infection status. Besides the first cohort of under 700 subjects, a separate validation cohort made up of 120 or so different subjects was used. A later analysis re-analyzed previously published TCR beta repertoires from 666 donors and added high-resolution HLA genotyping to study TCR occurrence patterns. Several DR-DQ haplotypes were treated as single units for association and clustering because of strong linkage in the cohort. All discovery cohort repertoires had been generated on a single sequencing platform. An earlier analysis of 587 of the donors used high-throughput TCR beta sequencing to judge whether each TCR beta V gene segment behaved as functional or pseudogenic. Genome-wide SNP genotypes for about three fifths of the roughly 700 donors were used in a later genetic analysis, which treated that subset as a discovery cohort. Both class I and class II loci were covered by HLA typing, at four-digit resolution. The study used immunosequencing to profile the T cell repertoires of 670 or so subjects and linked those repertoires to cytomegalovirus serostatus. On the study overall, not on this receptor specifically: A group of highly shared sequence variants was considered likely to be a technical artifact of the sequencing pipeline. Broadly in line with IMGT annotations, most TCR beta V segments showed up in productive rearrangements about 87% or about 30% of the time in an earlier analysis of approximately 640 of the donors. A further reported finding was that TCR beta sequences accurately predicted the HLA-A and HLA-B alleles for most subjects in the first cohort. Correlated functional status among segregating V segments might be attributable to linkage disequilibrium, but an unknown experimental factor could not be ruled out. Because some donors lacked HLA typing at each locus, the association tests relied only on the typed subset. When HLA alleles, especially DR and DQ, strongly co-occurred, TCR associations were difficult to assign to individual alleles. A few of the identified cytomegalovirus-associated TCR beta chains were confirmed in vitro to be specific for cytomegalovirus antigens. Most TCR sequences were observed very rarely across donors, whereas some public TCRs were present in many individuals. A later analysis associated 17,000 or so TCR beta sequences with specific HLA alleles at a false discovery rate of 0.05. For the cohort, immune exposure information was limited to CMV serostatus. A later analysis found that most CMV-associated TCR beta chains appeared HLA-restricted, with HLA associations seemingly driven largely by CMV exposure. A later analysis reported that several top co-occurrence clusters appeared linked to parvovirus B19, influenza, CMV and Epstein-Barr virus. V-gene and J-gene trimming of TCR beta chains was associated with a missense DCLRE1C variant in a later genetic analysis, and the association was replicated in an independent cohort. It was suggested by the authors that the approach could potentially be generalized to other disease states and immunological phenotypes. A later analysis found that HLA-associated TCR beta chains were more clonally expanded and had lower generation probabilities than equally common non-associated chains. According to a later genetic analysis, donors in an Asian-associated ancestry cluster had fewer N-insertions in productive TCRs than the approximately 700-donor mean. In both the original and validation cohorts, the classifier was reported to diagnose cytomegalovirus status with high specificity and sensitivity. Presence/absence analyses assumed roughly uniform sequencing depth across donors, an assumption that may not hold. Because counts were too low, roughly 16 rarely observed V segments, including chromosome 9 orphons, were excluded from the earlier analysis of 500 to 700 of the donors. The 87-base-pair reads could not distinguish some IMGT-functional V segments, including TRBV6-2 and TRBV6-3, so those segments were excluded. A later analysis found that TCR association rates varied across HLA loci, with DRB1 alleles showing the most associated TCRs and HLA-C alleles the fewest. This cohort had only TCR beta chains sequenced, and the lack of alpha or paired-chain data limited which features could be detected. In the study, around 150 TCR beta chains were listed as associated with cytomegalovirus.

In the case of this clone: Its antigen target is currently unknown. One base away there is no much larger clone; base qualities are not given.

The library was obtained by the immunoSEQ multiplex PCR assay. The multiplex PCR relied on a mix of 60 forward primers for TCR Vbeta segments and 13 reverse primers for TCR Jbeta segments. The CDR3 region of rearranged TCR beta genes was amplified from genomic DNA by a multiplex PCR assay. On the Illumina HiSeq System, the amplified TCR beta libraries were sequenced as 87-base-pair reads. The original methods were these. A later analysis tallied 80 million to 95 million unique TCR beta chains across the 666 repertoires, and approximately 12 million of those chains were shared by two or more donors. A nearest-neighbor algorithm error-corrected the raw reads and collapsed the reads into unique sequences, merging closely related sequences to remove PCR and sequencing errors. V, D and J gene segments were assigned by aligning CDR3 sequences to IMGT reference sequences. For a sequence to be retained, a match of at least six nucleotides was required to both a V gene segment and a J gene segment. Rearrangements were classified as productive when the CDR3 lacked stop codons and remained in frame with V and J, and all other rearrangements were classified as non-productive. CDR3 was defined according to IMGT convention as the region running from the second conserved V-encoded cysteine to the conserved J-encoded phenylalanine. In an earlier analysis of roughly 580 of the donors, sequences lacking an unambiguous match to a single V gene segment were excluded. In an earlier analysis of some 590 of the donors, a V segment was called functional when productive rearrangements were above 56.7%, and segregating when the standard deviation between donors exceeded 5%. A statistical classification framework was developed to diagnose cytomegalovirus status using the catalog of TCR beta chain sequences. In a later analysis, V and J genes were assigned by comparing TCR nucleotide sequences against IMGT/GENE-DB human TR gene sequences. The TCRdist pipeline was used in a later analysis to assign CDR3 sequences and most-parsimonious VDJ recombination scenarios. In a later analysis, each TCR beta chain was defined by its CDR3 amino acid sequence together with its V-gene family, and reads without a unique V-gene family were excluded. In a later analysis, fewer than 650 highly shared, low-generation-probability nucleotide sequences were removed to address suspected cross-contamination and a sequencing artifact. In a later analysis, a clonal expansion index was calculated for each public chain from normalized within-repertoire ranks of inferred template counts. Generation probabilities in a later analysis came from a VDJ recombination model fitted to out-of-frame rearrangements, and those results were checked against IGoR. In a later analysis, TCR-TCR, TCR-HLA and TCR-CMV co-occurrence was scored with hypergeometric tests, and a repertoire-size bias correction was applied to TCR pairs. To estimate false discovery rates, a later analysis permuted the HLA or CMV assignments 20 times. In a later analysis, co-occurring TCRs were grouped with DBSCAN, and TCRdist sequence similarity was added when clustering was performed within HLA-allele-positive subsets. For co-occurrence clustering, repertoires with fewer than 30,000 or more than 120,000 public chains were excluded, along with four to six repertoires with anomalous nucleotide sharing. The source is immuneACCESS, and TCRdb retained only in-frame sequences with V and J called. Part of the clones is not carried over; for the studies checked, unresolved V genes explain less than half of this, and the remainder is unexplained. The V and J calls and clone size come from that table; D and trimming were worked out from the DNA. Recorded for this sample are about 150,000 clones; roughly 80% of them occurred a single time. The ten largest account for around 2% of the sample.

The cohort comprised some 680 healthy bone marrow donors. At the time of sampling, every cohort member was nominally healthy, though immune exposures that went unrecorded were likely present. The donor was CMV seronegative and belonged to the group of around 350 seronegative cohort members. Every donor gave a peripheral blood sample, and the peripheral blood mononuclear cells from that sample were used for TCR beta sequencing. The Qiagen DNeasy Blood Extraction Kit was used to extract genomic DNA from the blood cell samples. Its CDR3 holds 16 amino acids, cysteine through phenylalanine. The CDR3 DNA has 48 bases and is translated from base 1. Taken from the germline V gene, the CDR1 and CDR2 loops are SGHTA and FQGTGA. Trimming takes 1 base off V and 8 bases off J; junction bases not matched to a gene: 9.

Sequencing was done on a sample of PBMCs. The TCR was taken from a man younger than 45 in good health and CMV-seronegative. The chain uses TRBV7-3 and TRBJ2-2, and 8 junctional nucleotides match TRBD2. The CDR3 has the sequence CASSLSGRPGGGELFF. The DNA reads TGTGCCAGCAGCTTAAGCGGGAGGCCTGGCGGGGGGGAGCTGTTTTTT.